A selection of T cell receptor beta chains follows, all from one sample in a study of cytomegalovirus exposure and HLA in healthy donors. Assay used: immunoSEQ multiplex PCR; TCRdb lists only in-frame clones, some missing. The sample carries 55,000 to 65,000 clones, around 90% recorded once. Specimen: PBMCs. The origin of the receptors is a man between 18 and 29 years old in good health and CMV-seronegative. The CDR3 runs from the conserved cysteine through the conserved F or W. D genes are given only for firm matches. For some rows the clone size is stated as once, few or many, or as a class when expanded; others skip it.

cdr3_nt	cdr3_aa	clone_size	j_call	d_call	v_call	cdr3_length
TGTGCCAGCTCACCACCCCTGCCTAGCGGAACCAAATACAATGAGCAGTTCTTC	CASSPPLPSGTKYNEQFF	NA	TRBJ2-1	TRBD2	TRBV18	18
TGTGCCAGCAGTTACTCTGGAGAAGAGACCCAGTACTTC	CASSYSGEETQYF	NA	TRBJ2-5	NA	TRBV6-5	13
TGTGCCAGCTCCCGGGGGGGGGTCAGTGACACTGAAGCTTTCTTT	CASSRGGVSDTEAFF	NA	TRBJ1-1	NA	TRBV9	15
TGTGCCATCAGTGATGAGGGCAGCGGGGAAATCGGGGAGCTGTTTTTT	CAISDEGSGEIGELFF	NA	TRBJ2-2	TRBD2	TRBV10-3	16
TGCAGCGTTGCCAGGGCGAACACTGAAGCTTTCTTT	CSVARANTEAFF	NA	TRBJ1-1	NA	TRBV29-1	12
TGTGCCAGCAGTCTCACCGGGACAGGGTTGAACACTGAAGCTTTCTTT	CASSLTGTGLNTEAFF	NA	TRBJ1-1	TRBD1	TRBV28	16
TGCGCCAGCAGCCATGGCGACCGGTTCGGGGAGCAGTACTTC	CASSHGDRFGEQYF	NA	TRBJ2-7	NA	TRBV4-3	14
TGTGCCAGCAAGGGGGTTAACGAGGCCAAAAACATTCAGTACTTC	CASKGVNEAKNIQYF	NA	TRBJ2-4	NA	TRBV6-5	15
TGCGCCAGCAGCCAAGAGGCGGGGCCTAGAGGGGAAAAACTGTTTTTT	CASSQEAGPRGEKLFF	NA	TRBJ1-4	NA	TRBV4-3	16
TGTGCCAGCGGACAGGGGGCGCGCTACGAGCAGTACTTC	CASGQGARYEQYF	NA	TRBJ2-7	TRBD1	TRBV6-6	13
TGCGCCAGCCAGGGCTCTGGAAACACCATATATTTT	CASQGSGNTIYF	NA	TRBJ1-3	NA	TRBV5-1	12
TGTGCCAGCAGTTACATTGGCAGGGAGGAGGATGAAAAACTGTTTTTT	CASSYIGREEDEKLFF	once	TRBJ1-4	NA	TRBV6-5	16
TGCAGTGCTTTAGGGGCTAGCGGGAAAGCATTC	CSALGASGKAF	NA	TRBJ2-6	TRBD2	TRBV20-1	11
TGTGCCAGCAGTCGAGGAAACATTCAGTACTTC	CASSRGNIQYF	NA	TRBJ2-4	NA	TRBV6-5	11
TGCGCCAGCAGCCCTCAGGTGGGCTTAGATGGCTACACCTTC	CASSPQVGLDGYTF	NA	TRBJ1-2	NA	TRBV5-1	14
TGTGCCAGCAGTGCCACGCGGGGGACGTACGAGCAGTACTTC	CASSATRGTYEQYF	NA	TRBJ2-7	TRBD2	TRBV27	14
TGTGCCAGCACTCAAAGGGGAGGGACTGTGGCTTTCTTT	CASTQRGGTVAFF	NA	TRBJ1-1	NA	TRBV13	13
TGTGCCAGCAGTGATCGCTCCGGGACTAGAGCCTACGAGCAGTACTTC	CASSDRSGTRAYEQYF	NA	TRBJ2-7	TRBD2	TRBV27	16
TGTGCCAGCAGCCCCCCTGGAGGCGGGAGGGTCACCGGGGAGCTGTTTTTT	CASSPPGGGRVTGELFF	NA	TRBJ2-2	TRBD2	TRBV9	17
TGTGCCAGCTATCGAGGGGGTTCGGTGCCTGAAGCTTTCTTT	CASYRGGSVPEAFF	NA	TRBJ1-1	NA	TRBV27	14
TGTGCCAGCAGCCCTAGCGGAGGAGTTTACGAGCAGTACTTC	CASSPSGGVYEQYF	NA	TRBJ2-7	TRBD2	TRBV9	14
TGTGCCAGCAGTGCCCTGTTTCCAGGGGACAATGAGCAGTTCTTC	CASSALFPGDNEQFF	NA	TRBJ2-1	NA	TRBV25-1	15
TGTGCCAGCAGTGAAGCGCTTAGTTGGGCTAGCCCCGCCAATGAGCAGTTCTTC	CASSEALSWASPANEQFF	NA	TRBJ2-1	NA	TRBV6-1	18
TGTGCCAGCAGCCCCCAGCGGCGGGGGGGGGAGCAGTTCTTC	CASSPQRRGGEQFF	NA	TRBJ2-1	TRBD2	TRBV7-9	14
TGTGCCATCAGTCTGGTGGGAATAGCGGAGAGCCCCTACAATGAGCAGTTCTTC	CAISLVGIAESPYNEQFF	NA	TRBJ2-1	NA	TRBV10-3	18
TGCGCCAGCAGCCAAGGGGACAGGCCCGTGGAGACCCAGTACTTC	CASSQGDRPVETQYF	NA	TRBJ2-5	TRBD1	TRBV4-1	15
TGCGCCAGCAGCCAAGACCCTAGCCTAGGAAACATTCAGTACTTC	CASSQDPSLGNIQYF	NA	TRBJ2-4	NA	TRBV4-1	15
TGTGCCAGTAGTCTGACGGGACAGGGATATTACATTCAGTACTTC	CASSLTGQGYYIQYF	NA	TRBJ2-4	TRBD1	TRBV19	15
TGTGCCAGCAGTTTTGGCCCCGGGACAGTCAACTATGGCTACACCTTC	CASSFGPGTVNYGYTF	NA	TRBJ1-2	TRBD1	TRBV28	16
TGTGCCAGTAGCCACACTGGGGCCAACGTCCTGACTTTC	CASSHTGANVLTF	NA	TRBJ2-6	NA	TRBV19	13
TGTGCCAGCAGCTTAAGACTAGCGGAAAGCACAGATACGCAGTATTTT	CASSLRLAESTDTQYF	NA	TRBJ2-3	TRBD2	TRBV7-2	16
TGTGCCAGCAGCCGACTTCGCGCGGAGCTTTACGAGCAGTACTTC	CASSRLRAELYEQYF	NA	TRBJ2-7	NA	TRBV5-4	15
TGTGCCAGCAGTTTATTTAATCTTTCGGGGTTGGGCACTGAAGCTTTCTTT	CASSLFNLSGLGTEAFF	NA	TRBJ1-1	NA	TRBV28	17
TGTGCCAGCAGCGAGGGCGGGAGTATAGATACGCAGTATTTT	CASSEGGSIDTQYF	NA	TRBJ2-3	TRBD2	TRBV11-3	14
TGTGCCACCAGCACCGACAGGGGGGGTGGCTACACCTTC	CATSTDRGGGYTF	NA	TRBJ1-2	TRBD1	TRBV15	13
TGTGCCAGCAGCAGAACGACGGGAGCCAACTCCTACGAGCAGTACTTC	CASSRTTGANSYEQYF	NA	TRBJ2-7	NA	TRBV11-2	16
TGTGCCAGCACGGGAGTGTACTCCTACAATGAGCAGTTCTTC	CASTGVYSYNEQFF	NA	TRBJ2-1	NA	TRBV2	14
TGTGCCAGCAGCCCATCACCAAGCCGGGATGAGCAGTTCTTC	CASSPSPSRDEQFF	NA	TRBJ2-1	NA	TRBV5-5	14
TGCGCCAGCAGCTCAATCGGACAGGGGGCGATCGGGGAGCTGTTTTTT	CASSSIGQGAIGELFF	NA	TRBJ2-2	TRBD1	TRBV5-1	16
TGTGCCAGCAGCTTACGGCTAGCGGGGATCCAAGAGACCCAGTACTTC	CASSLRLAGIQETQYF	NA	TRBJ2-5	TRBD2	TRBV13	16
TGTGCCAGCAGTTTATGGGGGACAGGGGGCTACGAGCAGTACTTC	CASSLWGTGGYEQYF	once	TRBJ2-7	TRBD1	TRBV27	15
TGTGCCAGCAGCAGGACAGGCGACCCGGGGGCTTTCTTT	CASSRTGDPGAFF	NA	TRBJ1-1	TRBD1	TRBV5-6	13
TGCGCCAGCAGCCAACGCCATCAGGAGGCCACCTCTGGAAACACCATATATTTT	CASSQRHQEATSGNTIYF	NA	TRBJ1-3	NA	TRBV4-1	18